This T cell receptor (beta chain) was identified in a study of blood T cell repertoires in COVID-19. At the level of the study: Sites in the United States, Italy and Spain provided acute and convalescent COVID-19 samples. T cells, B-cell-depleted T cells, or PBMCs supplied cDNA or gDNA.

V lost 5 bases to trimming and J lost 7 bases, with 15 bases between them. The CDR3 has 14 residues. CDR1 SGHTA and CDR2 FQGNSA come from the germline V gene. Original processing methods: Researchers report that nucleated cell counts were estimated from reference gene primer amplification. Assay: immunoSEQ multiplex PCR; the TCRdb copy retains only in-frame clones and omits some. V and J calls plus clone size are reproduced from that table; the DNA served to infer D and trimming. The data hold 65,000 or so clones, with roughly 80% observed a single time. The chain recombines TRBV7-2 with TRBJ1-5; tentative D call: TRBD1 (6 bases). This TCR derives from a human donor in a cohort sampled during active COVID-19. Source material: peripheral blood. The CDR3 loop reads CASSPGQPGQPQHF. CDR3 nucleotide sequence: TGTGCCAGCAGCCCAGGACAGCCTGGCCAGCCCCAGCATTTT.